This T cell receptor beta chain was profiled in a study of T-cell reconstitution after alpha-beta-depleted transplantation in children. This clonotype was recorded a few times. The CDR3 consists of 15 residues. V was cut by 4 bases and J by 0 bases, with 11 bases left in between. Germline CDR1 and CDR2: SGHRS and YFSETQ. During its preparation, the TCRbeta library received unique molecular identifiers. MiXCR, applied by TCRdb to the PCR reads, yields one record per CDR3 protein. The sample lists about 340,000 distinct CDR3 sequences, around 10% occurring once. Sequenced material: PBMCs from the stem cell graft donor, taken from the stem cell graft. This TCR came from a human donor who donated a stem cell graft to a child with acute lymphoblastic leukemia. The rearrangement uses TRBV5-1 and TRBJ1-5; no firm D call. The CDR3 is CASSPGRNSNQPQHF. CDR3 DNA sequence: TGCGCCAGCAGCCCCGGGCGGAATAGCAATCAGCCCCAGCATTTT.